What follows are 22 T cell receptor beta chains derived from one specimen sequenced in a study of blood T cell repertoires in COVID-19 (dated by TCRdb to 2020 to 2021). Library preparation was by the immunoSEQ multiplex PCR assay. TCRdb holds this immuneACCESS table with in-frame rearrangements only. Some clones are missing; in checked studies, unresolved V genes explain under half, and the rest has no known cause. For this sample the table gives a few hundred thousand clones, of which roughly 91% were detected only once. The ten largest clones represent roughly 2.9% of the sample. The sequenced sample consisted of PBMCs or T cells enriched from blood (not recorded which). The source is a woman between 45 and 65 years old who had been exposed to COVID-19.

This clone was picked up one time. The chain couples TRBV11-1 to TRBJ1-6; D gene uncertain. This CDR3 has 13 residues. Trimming pared 2 bases from V and 10 bases from J, leaving 9 bases between. Germline loops: CDR1 SGHAT, CDR2 FQDESV (reference sequence). In DNA, the CDR3 is TGTGCCAGCAGCTTAACAACCCGCTCACCCCTCCACTTT. Translating it yields CASSLTTRSPLHF.

V gene TRBV20-1 combines with J gene TRBJ1-5, with 7 bases aligning to TRBD1. The ends lost 3 bases at V and 7 bases at J; junction bases unmatched: 6. The CDR3 totals 13 residues. The germline V gene encodes CDR1 DFQATT and CDR2 SNEGSKA (reference sequence). CDR3 residues: CSASKGAGQPQHF. CDR3 in DNA: TGCAGTGCTAGTAAGGGGGCCGGGCAGCCCCAGCATTTT.

This chain links TRBV4-1 with TRBJ1-1, with TRBD1 matching 10 bases. V gave up 3 bases and J gave up 14 bases; unmatched junction bases: 9. CDR3 length equals 13 residues. Germline-derived CDR1 and CDR2 are MGHRA and YSYEKL. The CDR3 DNA follows: TGCGCCAGCAGCCACGGCACGGGACAGGGGACATTCTTT. Translated, it gives CASSHGTGQGTFF.

The J gene is TRBJ2-3, the V gene TRBV2; tentatively, D is TRBD2 (5 bases). The CDR3 has 11 amino acids. The V end was cut by 8 bases, the J end by 6 bases, with 9 bases between. Germline V gene sequence: CDR1 SNHLY, CDR2 FYNNEI. The CDR3 DNA is TGTGCCAGCTGGGGAGTTGATACGCAGTATTTT. Protein product: CASWGVDTQYF.

The V gene is TRBV5-1, the J gene TRBJ1-5; D is unresolved. Germline-derived CDR1 and CDR2 are SGHRS and YFSETQ. The CDR3 length is 14 residues. V was cut by 4 bases and J by 7 bases, with 15 bases left in between. CDR3 bases: TGCGCCAGCAGCCACGACGCGGGAGCCCAGCCCCAGCATTTT. This sequence encodes CASSHDAGAQPQHF.

The chain joins TRBV6-5 to TRBJ1-6, with no clear D. This CDR3 has 14 amino acids. With 0 bases removed from V and 9 bases from J, the gap between germline ends came to 9 bases. In germline, CDR1 is MNHEY, CDR2 SVGAGI. The CDR3 bases are TGTGCCAGCAGTTACTCGGGCCGGGGTTCACCCCTCCACTTT. Translating it yields CASSYSGRGSPLHF.

This rearrangement joins TRBV2 to TRBJ1-2; TRBD1 matches at 7 bases. The CDR3 is 15 residues long. The trim removed 3 bases at V and 3 bases at J, leaving 7 bases unmatched. The germline V gene encodes CDR1 SNHLY and CDR2 FYNNEI. CDR3 nucleotide sequence: TGTGCCAGCAGTGACCTTGGGACAGCGGACTATGGCTACACCTTC. It codes for CASSDLGTADYGYTF.

The CDR3 nucleotides are TGCAGTGGTACCAGCGGCTATGGCTACACCTTC. It codes for CSGTSGYGYTF. The chain recombines TRBV20-1 with TRBJ1-2; D is ambiguous. V shed 7 bases and J shed 4 bases, with 10 bases lying between them. The V gene's germline CDR1 is DFQATT and CDR2 SNEGSKA (reference sequence). The CDR3 is made up of 11 amino acids.

The chain uses TRBV7-2 and TRBJ2-5, with 8 bases matching TRBD2. The CDR3 is 15 amino acids. The J segment lost 4 bases and the V segment lost 5 bases, leaving 9 bases of the junction unmatched. Germline values: CDR1 SGHTA, CDR2 FQGNSA. The CDR3 loop reads CASSPRLAPRETQYF. The CDR3 nucleotides read TGTGCCAGCAGCCCGAGACTAGCGCCCCGAGAGACCCAGTACTTC.

This sequence joins TRBV19 and TRBJ1-2; D might be TRBD1 (5 bases). This CDR3 has 15 residues. The V end lost 7 bases, the J end lost 6 bases, and 21 bases lay between the germline ends. Per the germline V gene, CDR1 is LNHDA and CDR2 is SQIVND (reference sequence). The CDR3 nucleotides are TGTGCCAGTACCTCTCGTCTGGGCAGGGCGGATGGCTACACCTTC. Residues: CASTSRLGRADGYTF.

This chain connects TRBV3-1 (or the pseudogene TRBV3-2) to TRBJ2-7; TRBD2 agrees at 7 bases. Germline CDR1 and CDR2: LGHDT and YNNKEL (reference sequence). The CDR3 is 15 residues long. V lost 1 base and J lost 2; bases outside the gene matches: 5. CDR3 in DNA: TGTGCCAGCAGCCAAGTGTCTAGCGGCCCCTACGAGCAGTACTTC. It is translated as CASSQVSSGPYEQYF.

V and J are TRBV27 and TRBJ2-7; 11 bases are shared with TRBD1. V was pared by 6 bases and J by 6 bases, with 10 bases of the junction left unmatched. CDR3 length: 15 residues. CDR1 and CDR2 (germline): MNHEY, SMNVEV (reference sequence). For the CDR3, the DNA is TGTGCCAGCAGCCGGGTGAGGACAGGGGGCCTCGAGCAGTACTTC. This translates into CASSRVRTGGLEQYF.

The chain couples TRBV5-4 to TRBJ2-1; D possibly corresponds to TRBD1 (5 bases). The germline CDR1 and CDR2 sequences are SGHNT and YYREEE (reference sequence). Trimming removed 1 base at V and 5 bases at J, with 16 bases between. The CDR3 is 16 amino acids. The DNA for the CDR3 is TGTGCCAGCAGCTTGTCGGCAGGGATAAGGGACAATGAGCAGTTCTTC. It translates to CASSLSAGIRDNEQFF.

J is TRBJ2-2 and V is TRBV18, with D uncertain. CDR1 is KGHSH and CDR2 is LQKENI in the germline V gene. This CDR3 spans 16 amino acids. V was cut by 6 bases and J by 1 base, with 15 bases left in between. The CDR3 loop is CASSKEDRMNTGELFF. Written as DNA, the CDR3 is TGTGCCAGCTCCAAAGAGGATAGGATGAACACCGGGGAGCTGTTTTTT.

This sequence joins TRBV7-9 and TRBJ2-3; 9 nucleotides agree with TRBD2. With 2 bases clipped from V and 5 bases from J, the junction kept 8 bases outside the gene matches. Germline V CDR1 and CDR2: SEHNR, FQNEAQ (reference sequence). This CDR3 region has 16 residues. CDR3 DNA: TGTGCCAGCAGCTTAAACTCAGCGGGGGGCCGAGATACGCAGTATTTT. It specifies CASSLNSAGGRDTQYF.

This chain joins TRBV5-4 and TRBJ2-7, with D tentatively TRBD1 (5 bases). The V gene's germline CDR1 is SGHNT and CDR2 YYREEE (reference sequence). Trimming left V 2 bases short and J 7 bases short, with 16 bases between. The CDR3 is 14 amino acids. DNA for the CDR3: TGTGCCAGCAGCTTACGAGGTGGCCCAGGGGAGCAGTACTTC. Amino acid sequence: CASSLRGGPGEQYF.

V is TRBV7-8 and J is TRBJ1-1; D is possibly TRBD1 (5 bases). CDR1 is SGHVS and CDR2 is FQNEAQ in the germline V gene. Trimming cost V 7 bases and J 5 bases, with 23 bases left between them. The CDR3 runs 16 residues. The DNA of the CDR3 is TGTGCCAGCACTAGTAACAGGACCATGAAAGGGACTGAAGCTTTCTTT. Translated, it gives CASTSNRTMKGTEAFF.

Note on this clone: A read error may account for a junction end that differs from germline. The V gene is TRBV7-7, the J gene TRBJ2-1; TRBD2 aligns across 8 bases. Germline values: CDR1 SSHAT, CDR2 FNYEAQ (reference sequence). The length of the CDR3 is 15 residues. As DNA, the CDR3 is TGTGCTAGCAGCTCTGCGGGGGGCCTTCTCAATGAGCAGTTCTTC. Translated, it gives CASSSAGGLLNEQFF.

The V gene is TRBV18, the J gene TRBJ1-6; 10 nucleotides agree with TRBD1. Germline V gene sequence: CDR1 KGHSH, CDR2 LQKENI. CDR3 length: 16 residues. The V gene end was trimmed by 4 bases and the J gene end by 7 bases; junction bases not matched to a gene: 7. CDR3 in amino acids: CASSLLPGQGNSPLHF. In nucleotides, the CDR3 is TGTGCCAGCTCACTACTACCGGGACAGGGGAATTCACCCCTCCACTTT.

CDR3 region: CASSQDRTGGNSPLHF. The DNA for the CDR3 is TGTGCCAGCAGCCAAGATCGGACAGGCGGGAATTCACCCCTCCACTTT. This sequence joins TRBV4-2 and TRBJ1-6; 7 positions match TRBD1. The V gene end was trimmed by 0 bases and the J gene end by 7 bases; junction bases not matched to a gene: 6. The CDR3 consists of 16 residues. Germline loops: CDR1 LGHNA, CDR2 YNFKEQ.

This clone has only one observation. The rearrangement joins TRBV5-4 to TRBJ2-2; D possibly corresponds to TRBD2 (7 bases). Germline V gene data show CDR1 as SGHNT and CDR2 as YYREEE (reference sequence). Trimming removed 5 bases from V and 0 bases from J, with 17 bases in between. CDR3 length: 17 residues. CDR3 sequence: CASRYGGGNANTGELFF. In DNA form, the CDR3 reads TGTGCCAGCAGATATGGGGGGGGCAACGCGAACACCGGGGAGCTGTTTTTT.

The V call is TRBV5-1, the J call TRBJ1-6; D not certain. This CDR3 is 14 amino acids long. The germline CDR1 and CDR2 sequences are SGHRS and YFSETQ. V lost 3 bases and J 9 bases, leaving 13 bases between the germline ends. The CDR3 is CASSSPPPGSPLHF. The DNA for the CDR3 is TGCGCCAGCAGCTCTCCCCCACCGGGTTCACCCCTCCACTTT.